This TCR beta chain was captured in a study of cytomegalovirus exposure and HLA in healthy donors. Vbeta (60) and Jbeta (13) primers were used in the PCR. Repertoires were generated with immunoSEQ multiplex PCR, while TCRdb's copy carries only in-frame clones and drops some. This table holds 110,000 to 150,000 clones, over 80% found once. This clone is a singleton in its sample. Germline loops: CDR1 SGHVS, CDR2 FQNEAQ. The CDR3 has 16 residues. After removal of 5 bases from V and 0 bases from J, the junction contained 8 bases not matched to a gene. The chain combines TRBV7-8 with TRBJ2-5, with 8 positions matching TRBD2. This receptor was obtained from a male donor in good health and CMV-seronegative. The sample was PBMCs. Here the CDR3 reads CASSPTRLANQETQYF. DNA for the CDR3: TGTGCCAGCAGCCCTACCAGACTAGCGAACCAAGAGACCCAGTACTTC.